Below, 8 T cell receptor beta chains from the same sample are listed, as sequenced in a study of neoadjuvant anti-PD-1 for oral cavity cancer. Using immunoSEQ multiplex PCR, the repertoire was profiled, and TCRdb retains in-frame clones only, with some absent. The sample lists 14,000 or so clones, 60% to 80% occurring once. Time point of the sample: after neoadjuvant nivolumab, at surgical resection. The sample consisted of PBMCs, taken after nivolumab (anti-PD-1) treatment. The receptors come from a person aged 35-79 years with oral cavity squamous cell carcinoma.

This clone was counted between two and nine times. The V and J genes are TRBV7-6 and TRBJ2-1; weak D call: TRBD1 (6 bases). This CDR3 comprises 12 residues. The V gene's germline CDR1 is SGHVS and CDR2 FNYEAQ. V lost 6 bases to trimming and J lost 8 bases, with 11 bases between them. The CDR3 loop is CASSNRDDEQFF. CDR3 in DNA: TGTGCCAGCAGTAACAGGGACGATGAGCAGTTCTTC.

V usage is TRBV7-2 and J usage is TRBJ1-2, with D perhaps matching TRBD1 (6 bases). This CDR3 comprises 16 residues. V was cut by 5 bases and J by 0 bases, with 16 bases left in between. Germline V gene sequence: CDR1 SGHTA, CDR2 FQGNSA. The CDR3 DNA follows: TGTGCCAGCAGCAAATACAGGGAAGCGGCTAACTATGGCTACACCTTC. It specifies CASSKYREAANYGYTF. The entire variable domain, with the rest obtained from reference TRBV7-2 and TRBJ1-2, is as follows: GAGVSQSPSNKVTEKGKDVELRCDPISGHTALYWYRQSLGQGLEFLIYFQGNSAPDKSGLPSDRFSAERTGGSVSTLTIQRTQQEDSAVYLCASSKYREAANYGYTFGSGTRLTVV.

This chain uses TRBV4-1 with TRBJ1-2; D not certain. The CDR3 runs to 14 residues. Germline V gene lookup returns CDR1 MGHRA and CDR2 YSYEKL. V was shortened by 1 base and J by 1 base, with 7 bases between the two germline ends. The CDR3 is CASSQAGLNYGYTF. CDR3 DNA: TGCGCCAGCAGCCAAGCGGGCCTTAACTATGGCTACACCTTC.

This clone was observed once. The rearrangement joins TRBV5-1 to TRBJ2-7; either TRBD1 or TRBD2 may supply D (5 bases each). Germline CDR1 is SGHRS and CDR2 is YFSETQ. The CDR3 runs 13 residues. V lost 7 bases to trimming and J lost 0 bases, with 11 bases between them. CDR3 in DNA: TGCGCCAGCCGGGACGTCATCTCCTACGAGCAGTACTTC. Its protein is CASRDVISYEQYF.

The rearrangement joins TRBV29-1 to TRBJ1-2, with TRBD1 identical over 12 bases. Trimming cost V 6 bases and J 8 bases; bases outside gene matches: 7. The CDR3 is 13 amino acids. Germline values: CDR1 SQVTM, CDR2 ANQGSEA. The CDR3 loop reads CSVGDRGHRGYTF. For the CDR3, the DNA is TGCAGCGTCGGGGACAGGGGGCATCGGGGCTACACCTTC.

The rearrangement joins TRBV30 to TRBJ2-2, with TRBD2 identical over 10 bases. Trimming removed 3 bases from V and 7 bases from J; junction bases left unmatched: 8. Germline V lookup: CDR1 GTSNPN, CDR2 SVGIG (reference sequence). This CDR3 contains 15 residues. The CDR3: CAWRKREGMSGELFF. CDR3 nucleotides: TGTGCCTGGAGGAAGCGGGAGGGTATGAGCGGGGAGCTGTTTTTT.

V gene TRBV29-1 combines with J gene TRBJ2-7; no clear D. This CDR3 region has 13 residues. Per germline, CDR1 SQVTM and CDR2 ANQGSEA. Trimming took off 6 bases at V and 2 bases at J, with 14 bases between the two ends. DNA of the CDR3: TGCAGCGTCTTGGGTCCTCTGACCTACGAGCAGTACTTC. Translated, it gives CSVLGPLTYEQYF.

The chain carries TRBV10-2 and TRBJ2-1; perhaps D is TRBD1 or TRBD2 (6 bases each). Germline V CDR1 and CDR2: WSHSY, SAAADI. Trimming removed 4 bases from V and 5 bases from J, with 18 bases in between. The CDR3 is 16 residues long. The CDR3 region has the DNA TGCGCCAGCAGTGCCGGGGGCCTGGGTTACAACAATGAGCAGTTCTTC. This encodes CASSAGGLGYNNEQFF.